This TCR beta chain was sequenced in a study of blood T cell repertoires in COVID-19. In the original processing: Researchers report that nucleated cell counts were estimated from reference gene primer amplification. TCRdb's table, derived via immunoSEQ multiplex PCR, lists solely in-frame clones and lacks some. V and J calls and clone size come straight from that table; D and trimming were deduced from the DNA. The sample lists a few hundred thousand clones; 65% to 90% were seen once. The age range of participants was about 18 to 95 years, with residence in around 22 US areas. Trimming pared 4 bases from V and 3 bases from J, leaving 17 bases between. This CDR3 contains 16 residues. Germline V gene sequence: CDR1 SGHRS, CDR2 YFSETQ.

The sequence was collected from a woman in her thirties or forties with acute COVID-19. Sequencing was performed on PBMCs or T cells enriched from blood (not recorded which). The chain carries TRBV5-1 and TRBJ2-1; D perhaps matches TRBD2 (7 bases). The CDR3 DNA reads as TGCGCCAGCAGCCTGGGGGGGCGGCAGAGCTACAATGAGCAGTTCTTC. As protein: CASSLGGRQSYNEQFF. The whole variable domain, remainder taken from reference TRBV5-1 and TRBJ2-1, is KAGVTQTPRYLIKTRGQQVTLSCSPISGHRSVSWYQQTPGQGLQFLFEYFSETQRNKGNFPGRFSGRQFSNSRSEMNVSTLELGDSALYLCASSLGGRQSYNEQFFGPGTRLTVL.